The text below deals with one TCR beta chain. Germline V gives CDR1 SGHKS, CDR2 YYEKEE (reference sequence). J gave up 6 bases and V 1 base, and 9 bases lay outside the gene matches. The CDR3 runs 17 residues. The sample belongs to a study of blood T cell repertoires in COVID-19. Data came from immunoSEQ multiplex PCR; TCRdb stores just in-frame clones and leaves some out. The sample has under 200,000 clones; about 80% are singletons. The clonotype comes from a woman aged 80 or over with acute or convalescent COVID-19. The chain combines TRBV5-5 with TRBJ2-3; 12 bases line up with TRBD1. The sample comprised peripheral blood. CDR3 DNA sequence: TGTGCCAGCAGCTTGTCTTGGGACAGGGGGCGAGAGGATACGCAGTATTTT. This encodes CASSLSWDRGREDTQYF.